A selection of T cell receptor beta chains follows, all from one sample in a study of Graves' ophthalmopathy and Graves' hyperthyroidism. TCRdb re-called the multiplex PCR reads through MiXCR, storing one row per CDR3 protein. The sample lists 620,000 or so distinct CDR3 sequences; approximately 21% were seen once. The sample taken for sequencing was peripheral blood. The source of these receptors is a woman under 30 with stable Graves' hyperthyroidism. Some clones in this sample may be carry-over from other donors' samples. Both conserved end residues are part of each CDR3. D genes are given only for firm matches. A row's size may be missing; if present it is once, few, many or a size class.

CDR3: CASSPPPAGVQPQQF
DNA: TGTGCCAGCAGCCCGCCCCCGGCAGGGGTTCAGCCCCAGCAGTTT
J: TRBJ1-5
size: NA
D: NA
V: TRBV7-2

CDR3: CAWRQLNTEAFF
DNA: TGTGCCTGGAGACAGTTGAACACTGAAGCTTTCTTT
J: TRBJ1-1
size: many
D: NA
V: TRBV30

CDR3: CASRRDRGTSNQPQHF
DNA: TGTGCCAGCAGAAGGGACAGGGGGACGTCGAATCAGCCCCAGCATTTT
J: TRBJ1-5
size: NA
D: TRBD1
V: TRBV2

CDR3: CASSDKTTFNYGYTF
DNA: TGTGCCAGCAGTGACAAAACGACATTCAACTATGGCTACACCTTC
J: TRBJ1-2
size: NA
D: NA
V: TRBV6-2/TRBV6-3

CDR3: CASSPSIEFSPLHF
DNA: TGTGCCAGCTCACCATCGATTGAGTTTTCACCCCTCCACTTT
J: TRBJ1-6
size: NA
D: NA
V: TRBV18

CDR3: CASSAWTGGGDEQYF
DNA: TGTGCCAGCAGCGCATGGACAGGGGGTGGAGACGAGCAGTACTTC
J: TRBJ2-7
size: many
D: TRBD1
V: TRBV13

CDR3: CASSSRGFTGANVLTF
DNA: TGTGCCAGCTCCTCTCGGGGATTTACTGGGGCCAACGTCCTGACTTTC
J: TRBJ2-6
size: NA
D: NA
V: TRBV5-6

CDR3: CSASTDRATEAFF
DNA: TGCAGTGCTAGCACCGACAGGGCCACTGAAGCTTTCTTT
J: TRBJ1-1
size: many
D: TRBD1
V: TRBV20-1

CDR3: CASSDGTGRGYEQYF
DNA: TGTGCCAGCAGCGATGGGACAGGGAGGGGGTACGAGCAGTACTTC
J: TRBJ2-7
size: many
D: TRBD1
V: TRBV5-6

CDR3: CSVGQGRYGYTF
DNA: TGCAGCGTGGGACAGGGGAGATATGGCTACACCTTC
J: TRBJ1-2
size: NA
D: TRBD1
V: TRBV29-1

CDR3: CSLLYTEAFF
DNA: TGCTCCCTACTGTACACTGAAGCTTTCTTT
J: TRBJ1-1
size: many
D: NA
V: TRBV20-1

CDR3: CASSEATAGEGETQYF
DNA: TGTGCCAGCAGTGAAGCGACCGCGGGGGAGGGAGAGACCCAGTACTTC
J: TRBJ2-5
size: many
D: TRBD2
V: TRBV6-1

CDR3: CASRSVGGGYTF
DNA: TGTGCCAGCAGATCGGTTGGGGGAGGCTACACCTTC
J: TRBJ1-2
size: many
D: NA
V: TRBV6-2/TRBV6-3

CDR3: CASSTPGLLSSYEQYF
DNA: TGTGCCAGCAGTACCCCGGGACTCCTGAGCTCCTACGAGCAGTACTTC
J: TRBJ2-7
size: many
D: NA
V: TRBV12-3/TRBV12-4

CDR3: CASSPRGGDTTDTQYF
DNA: TGTGCCAGCAGTCCCCGAGGAGGGGATACCACAGATACGCAGTATTTT
J: TRBJ2-3
size: many
D: NA
V: TRBV6-2/TRBV6-3

CDR3: CASSRGTENTIYF
DNA: TGTGCCAGCAGTCGAGGGACGGAAAACACCATATATTTT
J: TRBJ1-3
size: few
D: NA
V: TRBV11-2

CDR3: CASRAGGLYWGYTF
DNA: TGTGCCAGCAGGGCCGGGGGACTTTACTGGGGCTACACCTTC
J: TRBJ1-2
size: NA
D: NA
V: TRBV6-1

CDR3: CASSLSFSGANVLTF
DNA: TGCGCCAGCAGCTTGTCCTTCTCTGGGGCCAACGTCCTGACTTTC
J: TRBJ2-6
size: many
D: NA
V: TRBV5-1

CDR3: CASRAFQNTEAFF
DNA: TGTGCCAGCAGGGCATTCCAGAACACTGAAGCTTTCTTT
J: TRBJ1-1
size: many
D: NA
V: TRBV6-1

CDR3: CASSQDSGRGYEQYF
DNA: TGCGCCAGCAGCCAAGACAGTGGCAGGGGCTACGAGCAGTACTTC
J: TRBJ2-7
size: many
D: NA
V: TRBV4-1